This record concerns one T cell receptor (beta chain) sequence. Generated by immunoSEQ multiplex PCR, the TCRdb table keeps only in-frame clones and is missing some. The table lists about 280,000 clones, roughly 91% of them singletons. This sample was included in a study of blood T cell repertoires in COVID-19. Study context: Some COVID-19 samples were acute and others convalescent; all came from the United States, Italy and Spain. T cells, B-cell-depleted T cells, or PBMCs provided the cDNA or gDNA that served as material.

The CDR3 length is 19 residues. V was cut by 1 base and J by 8 bases, with 30 bases left in between. Germline assignment: CDR1 SGHDT and CDR2 YYEEEE. The chain has TRBV5-6 and TRBJ1-2; weak D call: TRBD1 (5 bases). Sequencing was carried out using peripheral blood. The source of this sequence is a man in his forties with acute or convalescent COVID-19. CDR3 region: CASSLFSDRPDTHRGGYTF. As DNA, the CDR3 is TGTGCCAGCAGCTTGTTCTCCGACCGACCGGACACCCACCGGGGGGGCTACACCTTC.